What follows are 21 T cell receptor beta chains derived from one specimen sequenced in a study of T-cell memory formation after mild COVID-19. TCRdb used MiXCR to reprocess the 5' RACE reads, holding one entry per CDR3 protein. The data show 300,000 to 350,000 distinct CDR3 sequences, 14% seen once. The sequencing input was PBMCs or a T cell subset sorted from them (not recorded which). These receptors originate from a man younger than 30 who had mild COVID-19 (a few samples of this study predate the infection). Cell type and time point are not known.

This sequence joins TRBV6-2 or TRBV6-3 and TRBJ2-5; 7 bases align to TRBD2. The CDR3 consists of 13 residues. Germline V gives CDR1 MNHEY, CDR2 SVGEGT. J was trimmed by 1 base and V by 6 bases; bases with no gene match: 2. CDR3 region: CASRASGQETQYF. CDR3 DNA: TGTGCCAGCAGGGCTAGCGGCCAAGAGACCCAGTACTTC.

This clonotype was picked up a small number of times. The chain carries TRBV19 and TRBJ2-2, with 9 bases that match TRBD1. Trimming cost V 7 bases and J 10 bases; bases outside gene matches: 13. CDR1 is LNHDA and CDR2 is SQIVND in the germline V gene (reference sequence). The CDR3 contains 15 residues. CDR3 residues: CASTEDRGKQEELFF. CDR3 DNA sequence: TGTGCCAGTACCGAGGACAGGGGCAAACAGGAGGAGCTGTTTTTT.

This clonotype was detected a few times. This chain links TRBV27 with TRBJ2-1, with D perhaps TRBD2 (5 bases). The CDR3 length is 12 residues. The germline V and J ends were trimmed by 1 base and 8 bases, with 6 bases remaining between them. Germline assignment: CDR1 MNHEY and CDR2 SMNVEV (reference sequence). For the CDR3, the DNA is TGTGCCAGCAGTTTATTGGGAGATGAGCAGTTCTTC. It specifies CASSLLGDEQFF.

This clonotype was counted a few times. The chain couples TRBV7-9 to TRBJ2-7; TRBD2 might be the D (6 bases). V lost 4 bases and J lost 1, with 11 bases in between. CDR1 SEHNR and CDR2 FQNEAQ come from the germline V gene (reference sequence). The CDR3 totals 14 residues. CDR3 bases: TGTGCCAGCAGCTGGGGGGAGATTTCCTACGAGCAGTACTTC. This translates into CASSWGEISYEQYF.

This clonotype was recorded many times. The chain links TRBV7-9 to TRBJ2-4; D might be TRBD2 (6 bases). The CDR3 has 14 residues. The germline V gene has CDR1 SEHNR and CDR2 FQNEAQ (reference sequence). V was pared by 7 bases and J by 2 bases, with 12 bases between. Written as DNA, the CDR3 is TGTGCCAGCAACGACGGGAGTCCCAAAAACATTCAGTACTTC. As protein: CASNDGSPKNIQYF.

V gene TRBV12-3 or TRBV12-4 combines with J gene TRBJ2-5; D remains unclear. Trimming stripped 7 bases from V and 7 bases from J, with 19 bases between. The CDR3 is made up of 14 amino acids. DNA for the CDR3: TGTGCCAGCACTCCAGACTCCCTGGAAGGGACCCAGTACTTC. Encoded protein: CASTPDSLEGTQYF.

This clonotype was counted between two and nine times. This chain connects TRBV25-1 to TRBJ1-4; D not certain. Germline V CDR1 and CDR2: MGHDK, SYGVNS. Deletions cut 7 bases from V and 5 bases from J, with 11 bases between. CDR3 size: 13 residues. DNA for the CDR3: TGTGCCAGCAATGCACGGCTAAATGAAAAACTGTTTTTT. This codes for CASNARLNEKLFF.

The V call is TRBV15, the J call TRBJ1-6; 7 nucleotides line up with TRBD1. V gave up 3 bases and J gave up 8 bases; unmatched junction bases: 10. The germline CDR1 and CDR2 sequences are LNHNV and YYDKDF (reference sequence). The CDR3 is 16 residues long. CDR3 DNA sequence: TGTGCCACCAGCAGTTGGGGACAGTCGTCCCATTCACCCCTCCACTTT. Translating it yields CATSSWGQSSHSPLHF.

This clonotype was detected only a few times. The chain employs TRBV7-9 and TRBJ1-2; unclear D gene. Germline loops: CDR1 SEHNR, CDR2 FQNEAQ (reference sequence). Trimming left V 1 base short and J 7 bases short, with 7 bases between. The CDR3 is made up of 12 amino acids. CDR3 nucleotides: TGTGCCAGCAGCTTAGAGGAATCTGGCTACACCTTC. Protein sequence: CASSLEESGYTF.

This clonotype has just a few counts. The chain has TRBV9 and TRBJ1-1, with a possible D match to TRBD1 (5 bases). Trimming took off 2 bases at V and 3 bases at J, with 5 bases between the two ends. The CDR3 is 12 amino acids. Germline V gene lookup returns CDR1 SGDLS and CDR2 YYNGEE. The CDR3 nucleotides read TGTGCCAGCAGCGTGGGGGACACTGAAGCTTTCTTT. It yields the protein CASSVGDTEAFF.

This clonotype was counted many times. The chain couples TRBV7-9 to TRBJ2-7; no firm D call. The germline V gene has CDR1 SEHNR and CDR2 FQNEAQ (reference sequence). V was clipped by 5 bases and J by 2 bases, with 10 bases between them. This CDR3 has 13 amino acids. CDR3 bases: TGTGCCAGCAGCATCGCTAACGCCTACGAGCAGTACGTC. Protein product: CASSIANAYEQYV.

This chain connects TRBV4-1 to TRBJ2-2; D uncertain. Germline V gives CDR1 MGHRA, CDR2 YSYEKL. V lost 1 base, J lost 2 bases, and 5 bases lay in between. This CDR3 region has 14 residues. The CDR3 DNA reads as TGCGCCAGCAGCCAAGTGGCAAACACCGGGGAGCTGTTTTTT. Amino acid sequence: CASSQVANTGELFF.

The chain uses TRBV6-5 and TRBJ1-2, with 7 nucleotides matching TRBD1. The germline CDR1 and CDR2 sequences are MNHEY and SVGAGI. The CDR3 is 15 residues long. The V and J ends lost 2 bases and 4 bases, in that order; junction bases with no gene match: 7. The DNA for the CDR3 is TGTGCCAGCAGTTACACGGGACAGCTTTCCTATGGCTACACCTTC. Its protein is CASSYTGQLSYGYTF.

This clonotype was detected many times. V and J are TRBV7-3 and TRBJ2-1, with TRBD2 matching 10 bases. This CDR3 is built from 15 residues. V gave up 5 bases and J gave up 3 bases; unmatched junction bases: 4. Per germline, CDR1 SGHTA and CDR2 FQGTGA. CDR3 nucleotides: TGTGCCAGCAGCCCCCGGACTAGCGGCTACAATGAGCAGTTCTTC. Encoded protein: CASSPRTSGYNEQFF.

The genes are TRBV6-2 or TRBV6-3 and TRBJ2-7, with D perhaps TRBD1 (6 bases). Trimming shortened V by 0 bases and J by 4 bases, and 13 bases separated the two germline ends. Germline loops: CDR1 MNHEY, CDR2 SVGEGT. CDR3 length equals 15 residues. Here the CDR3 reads CASSYSPGTQYEQYF. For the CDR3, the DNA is TGTGCCAGCAGTTACTCGCCCGGGACACAATACGAGCAGTACTTC.

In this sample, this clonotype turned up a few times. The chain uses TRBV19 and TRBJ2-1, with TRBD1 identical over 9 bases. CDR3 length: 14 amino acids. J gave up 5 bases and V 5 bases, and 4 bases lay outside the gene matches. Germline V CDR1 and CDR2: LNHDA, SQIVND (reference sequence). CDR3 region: CASSWGQGNNEQFF. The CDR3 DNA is TGTGCCAGTAGTTGGGGACAGGGTAACAATGAGCAGTTCTTC.

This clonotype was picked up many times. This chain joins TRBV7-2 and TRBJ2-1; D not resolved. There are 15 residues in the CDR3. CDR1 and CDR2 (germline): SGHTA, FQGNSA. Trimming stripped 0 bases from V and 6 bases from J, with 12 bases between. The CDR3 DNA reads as TGTGCCAGCAGCTTAGCTAGCTCGTACAGCAATGAGCAGTTCTTC. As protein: CASSLASSYSNEQFF.

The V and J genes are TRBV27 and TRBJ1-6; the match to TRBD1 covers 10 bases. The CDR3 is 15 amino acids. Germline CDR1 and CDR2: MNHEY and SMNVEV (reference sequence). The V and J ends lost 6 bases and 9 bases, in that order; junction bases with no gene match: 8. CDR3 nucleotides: TGTGCCAGCAGCCTCCGGGACAGGGGTAGTTCACCCCTCCACTTT. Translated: CASSLRDRGSSPLHF.

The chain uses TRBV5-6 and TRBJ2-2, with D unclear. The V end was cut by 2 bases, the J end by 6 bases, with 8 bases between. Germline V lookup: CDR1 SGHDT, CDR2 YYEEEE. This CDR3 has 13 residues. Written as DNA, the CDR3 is TGTGCCAGCAGCTTTGGCTCTGCCGGGGAGCTGTTTTTT. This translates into CASSFGSAGELFF.

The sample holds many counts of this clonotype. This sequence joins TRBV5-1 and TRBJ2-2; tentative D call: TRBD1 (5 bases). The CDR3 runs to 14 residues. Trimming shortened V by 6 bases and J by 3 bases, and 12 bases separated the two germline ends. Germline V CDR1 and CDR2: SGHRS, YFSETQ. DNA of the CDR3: TGCGCCAGCAACCTCCCGACAGACACCGGGGAGCTGTTTTTT. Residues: CASNLPTDTGELFF.

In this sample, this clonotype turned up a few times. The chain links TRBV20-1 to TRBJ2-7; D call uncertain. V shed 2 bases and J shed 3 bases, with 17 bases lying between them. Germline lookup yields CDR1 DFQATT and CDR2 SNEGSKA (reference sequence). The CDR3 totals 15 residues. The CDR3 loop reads CSARPGRMPNYEQYF. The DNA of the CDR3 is TGCAGTGCTAGACCCGGACGGATGCCTAACTACGAGCAGTACTTC.